The 3 T cell receptor beta chains reported below all come from one sample, sequenced in a study of neurological immune-mediated disorders. Each CDR3 protein is one row after TCRdb ran MiXCR on the 5' RACE reads. The repertoire holds tens of thousands of distinct CDR3 sequences, with less than 4.5% as singletons. The specimen sequenced was PBMCs. These receptors were obtained from a man aged 25 to 45 with multiple sclerosis.

This clonotype was detected ten times or more. This chain connects TRBV9 to TRBJ2-7; 9 bases agree with TRBD2. The junction had 6 bases not matched to a gene; V was cut back by 2 bases and J by 3 bases. Germline values: CDR1 SGDLS, CDR2 YYNGEE. CDR3 length equals 15 residues. The CDR3 loop is CASSVTSGRNYEQYF. CDR3 DNA: TGTGCCAGCAGCGTTACTAGCGGGCGGAACTACGAGCAGTACTTC.

This clonotype was recorded at least ten times. The germline gene is not matched at one end of the junction; a read error may be the cause. The V gene is TRBV27, the J gene TRBJ1-6; no reliable D call. CDR1 MNHEY and CDR2 SMNVEV come from the germline V gene (reference sequence). This CDR3 comprises 14 residues. CDR3 nucleotides: TGTGCCAGCAGTTCCGGTCGAAATAAGTCACCCCTCCACTTT. This translates into CASSSGRNKSPLHF.

This clonotype was detected many times. The rearrangement joins TRBV7-7 to TRBJ2-1; 10 bases map to TRBD2. The CDR3 sequence is 17 residues long. Unmatched junction bases numbered 9, after V lost 1 base and J lost 6 bases. CDR1 and CDR2 (germline): SSHAT, FNYEAQ (reference sequence). CDR3 protein: CASSLDPSGGESNEQFF. DNA of the CDR3: TGTGCCAGCAGCTTAGACCCCAGCGGGGGGGAAAGCAATGAGCAGTTCTTC.